A selection of T cell receptor beta chains follows, all from one sample in a study of shared clonotypes between healthy human individuals. Clones were sequenced by immunoSEQ multiplex PCR, and TCRdb holds only the in-frame ones, with some missing. The sample carries 450,000 to 500,000 clones, approximately 84% recorded once. Sequencing input: PBMCs. The receptors originated from a woman aged 40-49 years in good health. Some clones in this sample may be carry-over from other donors' samples. Each CDR3 is given with its conserved first and last residue. The D gene is left open where the match is weak.

V gene: TRBV2
CDR3 length: 15
D gene: -
J gene: TRBJ2-1
CDR3 protein: CASSAGGPRRAEQFF
CDR3 DNA: TGTGCCAGCAGTGCCGGGGGACCGAGGCGTGCTGAGCAGTTCTTC

V gene: TRBV11-2
CDR3 length: 13
D gene: -
J gene: TRBJ2-5
CDR3 protein: CASSITLKETQYF
CDR3 DNA: TGTGCCAGCAGCATTACACTGAAAGAGACCCAGTACTTC

V gene: TRBV6-1
CDR3 length: 12
D gene: -
J gene: TRBJ1-1
CDR3 protein: CASSGPPAGAFF
CDR3 DNA: TGTGCCAGCAGTGGGCCTCCGGCGGGGGCTTTCTTT

V gene: TRBV30
CDR3 length: 14
D gene: -
J gene: TRBJ2-2
CDR3 protein: CAWTEGREAGELFF
CDR3 DNA: TGTGCCTGGACGGAGGGGCGTGAGGCCGGGGAGCTGTTTTTT

V gene: TRBV9
CDR3 length: 16
D gene: -
J gene: TRBJ2-2
CDR3 protein: CASSVAVGPVTGELFF
CDR3 DNA: TGTGCCAGCAGCGTAGCTGTCGGCCCCGTGACCGGGGAGCTGTTTTTT

V gene: TRBV7-8
CDR3 length: 17
D gene: -
J gene: TRBJ2-4
CDR3 protein: CASSLWGIRIAKNIQYF
CDR3 DNA: TGTGCCAGCAGCTTATGGGGGATTCGGATAGCCAAAAACATTCAGTACTTC

V gene: TRBV6-5
CDR3 length: 14
D gene: -
J gene: TRBJ1-2
CDR3 protein: CASSVRLGNYGYTF
CDR3 DNA: TGTGCCAGCAGTGTAAGATTAGGGAACTATGGCTACACCTTC

V gene: TRBV28
CDR3 length: 15
D gene: TRBD1
J gene: TRBJ1-2
CDR3 protein: CASKGQGNSNYGYTF
CDR3 DNA: TGTGCCAGCAAGGGACAGGGAAATTCCAACTATGGCTACACCTTC

V gene: TRBV30
CDR3 length: 13
D gene: TRBD1
J gene: TRBJ2-3
CDR3 protein: CAWRGGIVDTQYF
CDR3 DNA: TGTGCCTGGAGAGGGGGCATAGTAGATACGCAGTATTTT

V gene: TRBV18
CDR3 length: 14
D gene: -
J gene: TRBJ1-1
CDR3 protein: CASSPRVGNTEAFF
CDR3 DNA: TGTGCCAGCTCACCAAGAGTAGGGAACACTGAAGCTTTCTTT

V gene: TRBV9
CDR3 length: 14
D gene: -
J gene: TRBJ2-6
CDR3 protein: CASSVDLGANVLTF
CDR3 DNA: TGTGCCAGCAGCGTAGACTTGGGGGCCAACGTCCTGACTTTC

V gene: TRBV28
CDR3 length: 14
D gene: -
J gene: TRBJ2-3
CDR3 protein: CASSFLTSTDTQYF
CDR3 DNA: TGTGCCAGCAGTTTCCTGACTTCCACAGATACGCAGTATTTT

V gene: TRBV5-1
CDR3 length: 14
D gene: -
J gene: TRBJ1-1
CDR3 protein: CASSLEWGTTEAFF
CDR3 DNA: TGCGCCAGCAGCTTGGAGTGGGGTACGACTGAAGCTTTCTTT